This TCR beta chain was profiled in a study of OX40 agonist ivuxolimab in advanced cancers. At the level of the study: Prior anti-PD-1, anti-PD-L1 or anti-CTLA-4 therapy was allowed; less than 45% had some. Among those treated, three patients had partial responses, one with hepatocellular carcinoma and two with cutaneous melanoma.

The table came from immunoSEQ multiplex PCR; TCRdb's copy has only in-frame clones and leaves some out. This sample has more than 65,000 clones, with about 85% found just once. Germline CDR1 and CDR2: SGHNT and YYREEE (reference sequence). The J segment lost 12 bases and the V segment lost 6 bases, leaving 10 bases of the junction unmatched. The CDR3 consists of 14 residues. The TCR comes from an adult with an advanced solid tumor such as melanoma, head and neck, liver or kidney cancer. Sequenced material: CD4+ or CD8+ T cells sorted from blood, taken in a trial of the OX40 agonist ivuxolimab. The rearrangement uses TRBV5-4 and TRBJ2-1, with TRBD2 identical over 12 bases. This CDR3 reads CASTPGLAGFGQFF. The CDR3 bases are TGTGCCAGCACCCCGGGACTAGCGGGTTTTGGGCAGTTCTTC.